The next 24 T cell receptor beta chains were all read from a single sample in a study of EBV T-cell therapy then PD-1 blockade in nasopharyngeal carcinoma. Profiling relied on immunoSEQ multiplex PCR, and the TCRdb table lists in-frame clones only, not all of them. This table holds 20,000 or so clones, around 80% found once. Stated time point: 266 days after commencement of treatment, after nivolumab therapy. The treatment: AdE1-LMPpoly-expanded autologous EBV-specific T-cell therapy followed by anti-PD-1 nivolumab. Their specific antigens are unknown. Sample: CD8+ T cells from blood, taken between days 200 and 300 from a patient whose treatment included autologous EBV-specific T cells and nivolumab. These receptors all stem from a man aged 40-49 years with nasopharyngeal carcinoma.

This sequence joins TRBV28 and TRBJ2-1, with 8 nucleotides matching TRBD2. Germline CDR1 reads MDHEN; CDR2 reads SYDVKM. V lost 3 bases and J lost 0; bases outside the gene matches: 1. The CDR3 length is 15 residues. Here the CDR3 DNA reads TGTGCCAGCAGTTTGGGACTAGGCTCCTACAATGAGCAGTTCTTC. It specifies CASSLGLGSYNEQFF.

V is TRBV7-6 and J is TRBJ2-7; 8 positions match TRBD2. J was trimmed by 3 bases and V by 3 bases; bases with no gene match: 4. CDR1 is SGHVS and CDR2 is FNYEAQ in the germline V gene. The CDR3 has 14 amino acids. This CDR3 reads CASSFGTRGYEQYF. The CDR3 DNA follows: TGTGCCAGCAGCTTCGGGACTAGGGGCTACGAGCAGTACTTC. The whole variable domain, remainder taken from reference TRBV7-6 and TRBJ2-7, is GAGVSQSPRYKVTKRGQDVALRCDPISGHVSLYWYRQALGQGPEFLTYFNYEAQQDKSGLPNDRFSAERPEGSISTLTIQRTEQRDSAMYRCASSFGTRGYEQYFGPGTRLTVT.

The chain joins TRBV9 to TRBJ2-5; 9 bases map to TRBD1. The germline CDR1 and CDR2 sequences are SGDLS and YYNGEE. The CDR3 is 15 amino acids. V lost 0 bases and J lost 5; bases outside the gene matches: 5. The CDR3 DNA sequence: TGTGCCAGCAGCGTAGAAGGGACAGGGTACGAGACCCAGTACTTC. It is translated as CASSVEGTGYETQYF.

The chain employs TRBV28 and TRBJ1-5; D is unresolved. This CDR3 has 16 residues. The germline V and J ends were trimmed by 2 bases and 1 base, with 12 bases remaining between them. CDR1 is MDHEN, CDR2 SYDVKM, per germline. The chain's CDR3 is CASSLRGLKSNQPQHF. CDR3 DNA sequence: TGTGCCAGCAGTTTACGGGGTCTGAAGAGCAATCAGCCCCAGCATTTT. The whole variable domain, remainder taken from reference TRBV28 and TRBJ1-5, is DVKVTQSSRYLVKRTGEKVFLECVQDMDHENMFWYRQDPGLGLRLIYFSYDVKMKEKGDIPEGYSVSREKKERFSLILESASTNQTSMYLCASSLRGLKSNQPQHFGDGTRLSIL.

This chain uses TRBV4-1 with TRBJ1-3; D remains ambiguous. The V and J ends lost 5 bases and 0 bases respectively, with 2 bases between them. The CDR3 is 12 residues long. Per germline, CDR1 MGHRA and CDR2 YSYEKL. The chain's CDR3 is CASSYSGNTIYF. The CDR3 DNA reads as TGCGCCAGCAGCTACTCTGGAAACACCATATATTTT.

The V gene is TRBV9, the J gene TRBJ2-7; 9 bases map to TRBD2. The CDR3 sequence is 15 residues long. Germline-derived CDR1 and CDR2 are SGDLS and YYNGEE. V lost 3 bases to trimming and J lost 2 bases; unmatched junction nucleotides: 6. CDR3 residues: CASSARSGGTYEQYF. The CDR3 region has the DNA TGTGCCAGCAGCGCGCGGAGCGGGGGGACCTACGAGCAGTACTTC.

This clone occurred a few times. The V call is TRBV7-6, the J call TRBJ1-4, with TRBD1 identical over 8 bases. Germline V gene lookup returns CDR1 SGHVS and CDR2 FNYEAQ. Losses at the gene ends were 1 base for V and 4 bases for J; bases not matched to a gene: 2. The length of the CDR3 is 15 residues. The CDR3 DNA reads TGTGCCAGCAGCTTAGGGACAGGGCGTAATGAAAAACTGTTTTTT. Protein sequence: CASSLGTGRNEKLFF.

J is TRBJ1-4 and V is TRBV4-1, with a possible D match to TRBD1 (5 bases). The germline gives CDR1 MGHRA, CDR2 YSYEKL. The CDR3 loop spans 17 amino acids. The V end lost 0 bases, the J end lost 3 bases, and 14 bases lay between the germline ends. The CDR3 nucleotides are TGCGCCAGCAGCCAAGACGCAGGGCAGAATCCTAATGAAAAACTGTTTTTT. Amino acid sequence: CASSQDAGQNPNEKLFF.

This chain joins TRBV27 and TRBJ1-4; no reliable D call. This CDR3 is 13 amino acids long. V lost 6 bases to trimming and J lost 4 bases, with 9 bases between them. CDR1 MNHEY and CDR2 SMNVEV come from the germline V gene (reference sequence). The CDR3 region has the DNA TGTGCCAGCAGGCCCGGTCGTAATGAAAAACTGTTTTTT. Protein: CASRPGRNEKLFF.

This rearrangement joins TRBV6-6 to TRBJ2-1; perhaps TRBD1 as D (6 bases). Between the trimmed V and J ends, which lost 6 bases and 9 bases, there was a span of 15 bases. The CDR3 loop spans 13 amino acids. Germline loops: CDR1 MNHNY, CDR2 SVGAGI (reference sequence). CDR3 nucleotide sequence: TGTGCCAGCAGCCCAAACAGGGTCGCTGAGCAGTTCTTC. Translating gives CASSPNRVAEQFF.

The chain joins TRBV5-1 to TRBJ2-7; 7 nucleotides align to TRBD1. Germline V gene lookup returns CDR1 SGHRS and CDR2 YFSETQ. This CDR3 spans 18 amino acids. V shed 0 bases, J shed 3 bases, and the junction held 15 bases outside the gene matches. The CDR3 nucleotides are TGCGCCAGCAGCTTGGGGGACAGAGTCTCGGTCGGTATCTACGAGCAGTACTTC. This codes for CASSLGDRVSVGIYEQYF.

The V gene is TRBV4-2, the J gene TRBJ1-2, with 8 bases lining up with TRBD1. Germline CDR1 LGHNA, CDR2 YNFKEQ. The CDR3 runs to 13 residues. V trimming: 7 bases; J trimming: 5 bases; junction bases outside the gene matches: 6. The CDR3 DNA reads as TGTGCCAGCAACCCAGGGGGCTGGTATGGCTACACCTTC. Encoded protein: CASNPGGWYGYTF.

This rearrangement joins TRBV6-5 to TRBJ2-7, with 9 bases matching TRBD1. CDR3 length: 14 residues. CDR1 and CDR2 from the germline V gene are MNHEY and SVGAGI. V trimming: 6 bases; J trimming: 5 bases; junction bases outside the gene matches: 8. The CDR3 protein is CASSLTGGLNEQYF. Here the CDR3 DNA reads TGTGCCAGCAGCTTAACAGGGGGCCTAAACGAGCAGTACTTC.

The chain recombines TRBV29-1 with TRBJ2-2; TRBD1 matches 7 bases. There are 15 residues in the CDR3. Looked up from germline, CDR1 is SQVTM and CDR2 is ANQGSEA. Trimming at V came to 4 bases and at J to 4 bases, leaving 9 bases not matched to a gene. DNA for the CDR3: TGCAGCGTTGGGGGGCTGGACAGGTCCACCGGGGAGCTGTTTTTT. Translating it yields CSVGGLDRSTGELFF.

J is TRBJ2-7 and V is TRBV6-1; D uncertain. The V gene's germline CDR1 is MNHNS and CDR2 SASEGT. The CDR3 consists of 14 residues. With 3 bases removed from V and 2 bases from J, the gap between germline ends came to 11 bases. The CDR3 loop reads CASSENGPAYEQYF. The CDR3 coding sequence is TGTGCCAGCAGTGAGAATGGACCGGCCTACGAGCAGTACTTC.

The chain combines TRBV13 with TRBJ1-2; 7 positions agree with TRBD1. This CDR3 has 14 amino acids. CDR1 PRHDT and CDR2 FYEKMQ come from the germline V gene (reference sequence). V lost 5 bases and J lost 0; bases outside the gene matches: 3. The CDR3 reads CASSLGQSNYGYTF. DNA for the CDR3: TGTGCCAGCAGCCTGGGACAGTCTAACTATGGCTACACCTTC.

CDR3 residues: CAISDGLLYGYTF. CDR3 sequence (DNA): TGTGCCATCAGTGACGGTCTTCTTTATGGCTACACCTTC. This chain links TRBV10-3 with TRBJ1-2; D is undetermined. The germline V gene encodes CDR1 ENHRY and CDR2 SYGVKD. CDR3 length: 13 residues. The V and J ends lost 3 bases and 5 bases respectively, with 10 bases between them.

V usage is TRBV4-1 and J usage is TRBJ1-1, with D perhaps matching TRBD1 (6 bases). The CDR3 covers 15 residues. The germline gives CDR1 MGHRA, CDR2 YSYEKL. Trimming pared 0 bases from V and 11 bases from J, leaving 19 bases between. CDR3 nucleotide sequence: TGCGCCAGCAGCCAAGACCGGTGGGGGCTTGTGCAGGCTTTCTTT. Encoded protein: CASSQDRWGLVQAFF.

This clone was picked up one time. V gene TRBV9 combines with J gene TRBJ1-2; tentative D call: TRBD1 (6 bases). The V gene's germline CDR1 is SGDLS and CDR2 YYNGEE. The CDR3 spans 17 residues. V lost 0 bases and J 0 bases, leaving 15 bases between the germline ends. The CDR3 loop is CASSVGAETGPNYGYTF. As DNA, the CDR3 is TGTGCCAGCAGCGTAGGGGCGGAGACAGGCCCTAACTATGGCTACACCTTC. Using reference TRBV9 and TRBJ1-2 for the parts outside the CDR3, the full variable domain is DSGVTQTPKHLITATGQRVTLRCSPRSGDLSVYWYQQSLDQGLQFLIQYYNGEERAKGNILERFSAQQFPDLHSELNLSSLELGDSALYFCASSVGAETGPNYGYTFGSGTRLTVV.

The chain links TRBV4-3 to TRBJ2-5; TRBD1 is a possible D gene (5 bases). The CDR3 is made up of 15 amino acids. Germline V gives CDR1 LGHNA, CDR2 YSLEER. Trimming removed 0 bases at V and 4 bases at J, with 12 bases between. CDR3 loop: CASSQEGQDGETQYF. CDR3 nucleotide sequence: TGCGCCAGCAGCCAAGAGGGGCAGGATGGAGAGACCCAGTACTTC.

This chain connects TRBV28 to TRBJ2-4; D gene uncertain. V dropped 2 bases and J dropped 0 bases, with 5 bases sitting between them. CDR1 is MDHEN, CDR2 SYDVKM, per germline. The CDR3 sequence is 14 residues long. DNA for the CDR3: TGTGCCAGCAGTTTAGGGCTAGCCAAAAACATTCAGTACTTC. It is translated as CASSLGLAKNIQYF.

This clone has more than one count but fewer than ten. The chain joins TRBV25-1 to TRBJ1-5, with D unresolved. Germline CDR1 reads MGHDK; CDR2 reads SYGVNS. There are 13 residues in the CDR3. With 3 bases removed from V and 6 bases from J, the gap between germline ends came to 9 bases. This CDR3 reads CASSDGFGQPQHF. The CDR3 DNA sequence: TGTGCCAGCAGTGACGGGTTCGGTCAGCCCCAGCATTTT. The full variable domain, completed using reference TRBV25-1 and TRBJ1-5, is EADIYQTPRYLVIGTGKKITLECSQTMGHDKMYWYQQDPGMELHLIHYSYGVNSTEKGDLSSESTVSRIRTEHFPLTLESARPSHTSQYLCASSDGFGQPQHFGDGTRLSIL.

This rearrangement joins TRBV7-2 to TRBJ2-3; TRBD2 is a possible D gene (5 bases). The CDR3 consists of 15 residues. Trimming removed 0 bases from V and 3 bases from J, with 10 bases in between. CDR1 and CDR2 from the germline V gene are SGHTA and FQGNSA. CDR3 amino acids: CASSLATRVTDTQYF. In DNA form, the CDR3 reads TGTGCCAGCAGCTTAGCGACGAGGGTGACAGATACGCAGTATTTT. Combining the CDR3 with reference TRBV7-2 and TRBJ2-3 gives the whole variable domain GAGVSQSPSNKVTEKGKDVELRCDPISGHTALYWYRQSLGQGLEFLIYFQGNSAPDKSGLPSDRFSAERTGGSVSTLTIQRTQQEDSAVYLCASSLATRVTDTQYFGPGTRLTVL.

The rearrangement links TRBV9 to TRBJ2-7; D unclear. The germline gives CDR1 SGDLS, CDR2 YYNGEE. V was shortened by 3 bases and J by 0 bases, with 7 bases between the two germline ends. The CDR3 length is 13 residues. As DNA, the CDR3 is TGTGCCAGCAGCGGGATGGCCTCCTACGAGCAGTACTTC. Translation: CASSGMASYEQYF.